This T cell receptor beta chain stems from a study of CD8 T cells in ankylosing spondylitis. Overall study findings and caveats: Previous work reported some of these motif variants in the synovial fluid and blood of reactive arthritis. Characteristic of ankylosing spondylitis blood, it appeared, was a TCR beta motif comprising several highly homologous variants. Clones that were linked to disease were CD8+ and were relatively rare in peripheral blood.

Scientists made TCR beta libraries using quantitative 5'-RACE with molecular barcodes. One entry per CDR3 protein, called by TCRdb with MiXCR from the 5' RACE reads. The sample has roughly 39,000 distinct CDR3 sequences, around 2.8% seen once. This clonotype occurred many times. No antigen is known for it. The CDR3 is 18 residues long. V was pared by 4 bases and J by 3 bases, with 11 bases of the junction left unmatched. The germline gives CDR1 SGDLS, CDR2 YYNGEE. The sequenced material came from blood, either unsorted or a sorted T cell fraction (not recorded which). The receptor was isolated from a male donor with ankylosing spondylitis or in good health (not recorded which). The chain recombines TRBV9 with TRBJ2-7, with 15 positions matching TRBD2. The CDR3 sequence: CASSPGTSGRLRNYEQYF. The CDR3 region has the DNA TGTGCCAGCAGCCCCGGGACTAGCGGGAGGTTAAGGAACTACGAGCAGTACTTC.